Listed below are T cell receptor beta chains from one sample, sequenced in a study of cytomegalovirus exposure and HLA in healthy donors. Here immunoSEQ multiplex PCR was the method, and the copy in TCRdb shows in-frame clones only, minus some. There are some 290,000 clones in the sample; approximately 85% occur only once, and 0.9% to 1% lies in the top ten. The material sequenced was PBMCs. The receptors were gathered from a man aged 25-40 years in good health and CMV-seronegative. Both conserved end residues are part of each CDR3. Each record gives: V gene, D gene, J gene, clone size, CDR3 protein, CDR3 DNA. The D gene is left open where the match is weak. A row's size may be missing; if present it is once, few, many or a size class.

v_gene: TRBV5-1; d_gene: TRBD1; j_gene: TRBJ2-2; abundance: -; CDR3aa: CASSSGTGGTGELFF; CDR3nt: TGCGCCAGCAGCTCCGGGACAGGTGGGACCGGGGAGCTGTTTTTT
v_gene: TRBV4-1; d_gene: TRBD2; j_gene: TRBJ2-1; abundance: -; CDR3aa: CASSHLAGGYNEQFF; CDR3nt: TGCGCCAGCAGCCACTTGGCGGGGGGCTACAATGAGCAGTTCTTC
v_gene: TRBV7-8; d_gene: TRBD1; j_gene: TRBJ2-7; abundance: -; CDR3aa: CASSPWTGRTYEQYF; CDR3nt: TGTGCCAGCAGCCCGTGGACAGGGAGGACCTACGAGCAGTACTTC
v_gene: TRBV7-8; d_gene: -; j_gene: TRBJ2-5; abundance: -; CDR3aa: CASSLQETQYF; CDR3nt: TGTGCCAGCAGCCTCCAAGAGACCCAGTACTTC
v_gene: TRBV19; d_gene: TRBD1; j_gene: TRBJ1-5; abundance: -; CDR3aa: CASNSGTANQPQHF; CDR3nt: TGTGCCAGTAATTCCGGGACAGCTAATCAGCCCCAGCATTTT
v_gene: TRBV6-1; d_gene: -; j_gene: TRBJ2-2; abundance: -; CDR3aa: CATREVAETGHTGELFF; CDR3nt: TGTGCCACCCGTGAAGTGGCCGAGACAGGACACACCGGGGAGCTGTTTTTT
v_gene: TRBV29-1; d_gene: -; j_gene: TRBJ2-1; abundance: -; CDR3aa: CSAFGQNEQFF; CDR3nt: TGCAGCGCTTTCGGACAGAATGAGCAGTTCTTC
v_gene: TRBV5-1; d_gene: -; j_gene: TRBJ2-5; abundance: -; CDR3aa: CASSPSTVETQYF; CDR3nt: TGCGCCAGCAGCCCTAGTACGGTCGAGACCCAGTACTTC
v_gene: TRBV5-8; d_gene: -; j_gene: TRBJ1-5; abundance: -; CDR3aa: CASSSGLIFANQPQHF; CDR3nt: TGTGCCAGCAGCTCGGGACTGATTTTTGCCAATCAGCCCCAGCATTTT
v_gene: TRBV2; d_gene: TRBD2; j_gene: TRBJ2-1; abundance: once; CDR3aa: CASWRAGANYNEQFF; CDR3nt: TGTGCCAGCTGGCGAGCGGGGGCGAATTACAATGAGCAGTTCTTC
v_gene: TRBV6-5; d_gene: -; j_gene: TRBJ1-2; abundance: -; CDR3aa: CASSYAATGPYGYTF; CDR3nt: TGTGCCAGCAGTTACGCCGCCACAGGGCCCTATGGCTACACCTTC
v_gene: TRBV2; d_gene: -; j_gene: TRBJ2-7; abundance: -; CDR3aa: CASTERGRVQYF; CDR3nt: TGTGCCAGCACCGAGAGGGGGAGGGTGCAGTACTTC
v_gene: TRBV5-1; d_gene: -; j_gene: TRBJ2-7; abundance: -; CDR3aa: CASSLGGAEQYF; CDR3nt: TGCGCCAGCAGCTTGGGTGGGGCCGAGCAGTACTTC
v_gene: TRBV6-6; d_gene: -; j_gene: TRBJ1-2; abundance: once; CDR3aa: CASTDPAGLDYGYTF; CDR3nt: TGTGCCAGCACCGACCCGGCAGGGCTTGACTATGGCTACACCTTC
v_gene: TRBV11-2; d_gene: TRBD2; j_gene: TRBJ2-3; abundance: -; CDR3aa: CASSPGPAGVADTQYF; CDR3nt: TGTGCCAGCAGTCCTGGGCCAGCGGGGGTTGCGGATACGCAGTATTTT
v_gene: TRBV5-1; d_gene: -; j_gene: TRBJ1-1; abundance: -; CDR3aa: CASSLDRWNTEAFF; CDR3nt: TGCGCCAGCAGCTTGGACAGATGGAACACTGAAGCTTTCTTT
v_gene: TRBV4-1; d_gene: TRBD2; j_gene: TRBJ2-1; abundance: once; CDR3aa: CASSQDGGIYNEQFF; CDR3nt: TGCGCCAGCAGCCAAGACGGGGGGATCTACAATGAGCAGTTCTTC
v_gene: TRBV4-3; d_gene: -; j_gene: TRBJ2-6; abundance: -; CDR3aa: CASSAELGSGANVLTF; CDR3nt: TGCGCCAGCAGTGCGGAGCTGGGCTCTGGGGCCAACGTCCTGACTTTC
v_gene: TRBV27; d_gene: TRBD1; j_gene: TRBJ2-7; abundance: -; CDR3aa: CASSPGQVGLLGYEQYF; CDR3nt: TGTGCCAGCAGTCCGGGACAGGTGGGTTTGCTGGGTTACGAGCAGTACTTC
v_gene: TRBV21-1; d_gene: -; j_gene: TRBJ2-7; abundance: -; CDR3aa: CASTEAQTDSYEQYF; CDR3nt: TGTGCCAGCACTGAGGCCCAAACGGATTCCTACGAGCAGTACTTC
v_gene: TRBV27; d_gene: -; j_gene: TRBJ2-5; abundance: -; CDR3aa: CATYHLRGSPRLETQYF; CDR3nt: TGTGCCACCTACCACTTGAGAGGGTCACCTCGCCTGGAGACCCAGTACTTC
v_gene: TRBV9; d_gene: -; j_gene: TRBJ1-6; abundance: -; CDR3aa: CASSPSGEGGSSYNSPLHF; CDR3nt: TGTGCCAGCAGCCCCTCAGGGGAGGGGGGAAGCTCCTATAATTCACCCCTCCACTTT
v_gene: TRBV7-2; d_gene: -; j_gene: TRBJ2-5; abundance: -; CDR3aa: CASSPRGTSLQETQYF; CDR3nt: TGTGCCAGCAGTCCAAGAGGCACTAGCCTACAAGAGACCCAGTACTTC
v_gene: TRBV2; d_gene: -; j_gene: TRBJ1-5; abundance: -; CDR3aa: CASTRGYSNQPQHF; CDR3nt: TGTGCCAGCACTCGCGGTTATAGCAATCAGCCCCAGCATTTT
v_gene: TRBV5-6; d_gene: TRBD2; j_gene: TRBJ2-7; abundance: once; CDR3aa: CASSSIGLGVGEQYF; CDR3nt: TGTGCCAGCAGCTCCATAGGACTAGGAGTGGGCGAGCAGTACTTC